This TCR beta chain was obtained from a study of T cell repertoires in cytomegalovirus infection. Broader study findings: In two of eight donors, the top clonotype was HLA-C-restricted CMV-specific.

MiXCR was run by TCRdb on the reads, yielding one entry per CDR3 protein. The sample holds around 530,000 distinct CDR3 sequences, more than 15% seen once. This clonotype was counted ten times or more. Its antigen is not identified. CDR3 length equals 17 residues. Trimming removed 1 base from V and 0 bases from J; junction bases left unmatched: 7. Germline lookup yields CDR1 SGHAT and CDR2 FQNNGV. The specimen sequenced was CD8+ T cells from PBMCs. The TCR was taken from a human donor in good health (CMV status not recorded). Some clones in this sample may be carry-over from other donors' samples. J is TRBJ1-1 and V is TRBV11-2, with TRBD1 identical over 8 bases. CDR3 DNA sequence: TGTGCCAGCAGCTTAGTGCGGTGGACAGGGTTGAACACTGAAGCTTTCTTT. The encoded protein is CASSLVRWTGLNTEAFF.